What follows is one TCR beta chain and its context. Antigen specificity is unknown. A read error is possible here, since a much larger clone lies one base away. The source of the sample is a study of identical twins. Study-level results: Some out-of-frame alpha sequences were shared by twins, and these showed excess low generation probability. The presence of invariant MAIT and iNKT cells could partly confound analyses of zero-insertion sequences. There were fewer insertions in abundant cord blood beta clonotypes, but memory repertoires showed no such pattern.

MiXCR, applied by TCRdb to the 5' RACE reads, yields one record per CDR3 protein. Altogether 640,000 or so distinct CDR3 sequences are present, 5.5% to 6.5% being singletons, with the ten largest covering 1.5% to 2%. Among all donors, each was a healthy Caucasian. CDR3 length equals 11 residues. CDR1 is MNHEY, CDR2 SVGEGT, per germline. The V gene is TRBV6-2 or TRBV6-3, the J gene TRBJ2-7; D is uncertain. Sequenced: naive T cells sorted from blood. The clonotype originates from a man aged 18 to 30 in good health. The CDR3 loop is CASSYSLEQSF. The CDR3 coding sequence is TGTGCCAGCAGTTATTCTCTCGAGCAGTCCTTC.